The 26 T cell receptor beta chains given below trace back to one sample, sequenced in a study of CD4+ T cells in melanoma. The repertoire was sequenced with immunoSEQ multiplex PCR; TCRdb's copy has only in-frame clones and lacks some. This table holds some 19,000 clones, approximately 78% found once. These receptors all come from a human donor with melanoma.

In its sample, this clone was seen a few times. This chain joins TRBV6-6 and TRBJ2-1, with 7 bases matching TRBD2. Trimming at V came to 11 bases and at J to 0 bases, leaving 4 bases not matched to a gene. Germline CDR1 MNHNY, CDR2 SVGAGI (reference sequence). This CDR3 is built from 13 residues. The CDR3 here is CAGGGSSYNEQFF. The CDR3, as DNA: TGTGCCGGTGGCGGGAGCTCCTACAATGAGCAGTTCTTC.

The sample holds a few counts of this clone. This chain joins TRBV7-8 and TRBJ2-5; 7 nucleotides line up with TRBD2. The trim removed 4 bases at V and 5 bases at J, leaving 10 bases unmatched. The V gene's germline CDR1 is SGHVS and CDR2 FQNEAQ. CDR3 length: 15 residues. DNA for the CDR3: TGTGCCAGCAGCTCACCCTGGGGGGGTCCGGAGACCCAGTACTTC. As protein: CASSSPWGGPETQYF.

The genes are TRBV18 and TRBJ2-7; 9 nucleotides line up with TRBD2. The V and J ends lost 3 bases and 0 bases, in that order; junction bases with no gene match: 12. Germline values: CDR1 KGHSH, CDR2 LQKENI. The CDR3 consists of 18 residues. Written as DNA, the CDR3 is TGTGCCAGCTCACCCCTCAGCGGGGGGCCCCTAACCTCCTACGAGCAGTACTTC. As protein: CASSPLSGGPLTSYEQYF.

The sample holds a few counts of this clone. Written as DNA, the CDR3 is TGCGCCAGCTCGTCGACTAGCGGGGCCCACGAGCAGTACTTC. Translated, it gives CASSSTSGAHEQYF. The chain links TRBV10-2 to TRBJ2-7; 11 nucleotides match TRBD2. V shed 8 bases and J 5 bases; nucleotides not matched to a gene: 8. The CDR3 is 14 amino acids. The germline V gene has CDR1 WSHSY and CDR2 SAAADI.

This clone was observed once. The CDR3 bases are TGTGCCAGTCAGGCAGGGACAGGGGTTAAGCCCCAGCATTTT. This sequence encodes CASQAGTGVKPQHF. This sequence joins TRBV6-5 and TRBJ1-5; 10 bases map to TRBD1. J lost 8 bases, V lost 9 bases, and 10 bases had no gene match. This CDR3 region has 14 residues. Germline assignment: CDR1 MNHEY and CDR2 SVGAGI.

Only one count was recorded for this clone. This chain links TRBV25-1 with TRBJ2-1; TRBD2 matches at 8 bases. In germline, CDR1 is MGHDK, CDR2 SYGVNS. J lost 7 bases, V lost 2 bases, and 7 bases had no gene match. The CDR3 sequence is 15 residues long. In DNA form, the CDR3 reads TGTGCCAGCAGTGAAGCCTCAGCGGGGGATAATGAGCAGTTCTTC. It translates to CASSEASAGDNEQFF.

CDR3 loop: CATSRGMAGGFQPQHF. In DNA form, the CDR3 reads TGTGCCACCAGCAGAGGGATGGCAGGGGGCTTTCAGCCCCAGCATTTT. This chain joins TRBV15 and TRBJ1-5; 8 positions match TRBD1. The J segment lost 6 bases and the V segment lost 1 base, leaving 8 bases of the junction unmatched. This CDR3 spans 16 amino acids. The germline gives CDR1 LNHNV, CDR2 YYDKDF (reference sequence).

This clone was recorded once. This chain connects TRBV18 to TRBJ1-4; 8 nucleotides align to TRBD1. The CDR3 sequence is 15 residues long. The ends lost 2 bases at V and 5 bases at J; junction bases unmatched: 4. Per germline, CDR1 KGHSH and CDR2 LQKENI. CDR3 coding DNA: TGTGCCAGCTCACCATGGACAGGGAGGAATGAAAAACTGTTTTTT. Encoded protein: CASSPWTGRNEKLFF.

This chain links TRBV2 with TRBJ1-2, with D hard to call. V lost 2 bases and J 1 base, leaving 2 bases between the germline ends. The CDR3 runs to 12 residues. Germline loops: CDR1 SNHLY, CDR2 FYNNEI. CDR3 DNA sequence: TGTGCCAGCAGTGAAAATAACTATGGCTACACCTTC. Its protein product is CASSENNYGYTF.

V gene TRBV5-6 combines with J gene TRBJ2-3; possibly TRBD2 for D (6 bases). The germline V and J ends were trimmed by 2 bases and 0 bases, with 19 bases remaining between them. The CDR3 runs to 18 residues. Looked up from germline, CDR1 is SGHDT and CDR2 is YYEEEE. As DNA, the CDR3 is TGTGCCAGCAGCTTTTTCTCGGGCGGGGTCCATAGCACAGATACGCAGTATTTT. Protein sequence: CASSFFSGGVHSTDTQYF.

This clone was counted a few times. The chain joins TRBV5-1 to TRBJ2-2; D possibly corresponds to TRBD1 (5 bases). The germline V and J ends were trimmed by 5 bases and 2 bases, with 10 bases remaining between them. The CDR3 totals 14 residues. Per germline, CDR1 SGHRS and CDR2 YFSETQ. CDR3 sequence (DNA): TGCGCCAGCAGTATTCAGGGTAACACCGGGGAGCTGTTTTTT. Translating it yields CASSIQGNTGELFF.

DNA for the CDR3: TGTGCCAGCAGCCGAAGTGCGGGAGATACGCAGTATTTT. This encodes CASSRSAGDTQYF. This rearrangement joins TRBV7-2 to TRBJ2-3; possible D gene TRBD2, 5 bases. Germline lookup yields CDR1 SGHTA and CDR2 FQGNSA. The CDR3 sequence is 13 residues long. The germline V and J ends were trimmed by 5 bases and 5 bases, with 11 bases remaining between them.

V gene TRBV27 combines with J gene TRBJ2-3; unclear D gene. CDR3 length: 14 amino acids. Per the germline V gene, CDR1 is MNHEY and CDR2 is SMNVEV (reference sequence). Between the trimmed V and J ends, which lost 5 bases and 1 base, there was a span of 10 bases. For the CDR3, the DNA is TGTGCCAGCAGTCCCGTTACAGGCACAGATACGCAGTATTTT. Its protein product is CASSPVTGTDTQYF.

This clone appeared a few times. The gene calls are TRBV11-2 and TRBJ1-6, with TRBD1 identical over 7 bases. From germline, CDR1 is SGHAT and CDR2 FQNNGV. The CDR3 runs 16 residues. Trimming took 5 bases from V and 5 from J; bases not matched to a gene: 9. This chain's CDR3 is CASSPIDRVHNSPLHF. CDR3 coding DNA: TGTGCCAGCAGCCCGATCGACAGGGTGCATAATTCACCCCTCCACTTT.

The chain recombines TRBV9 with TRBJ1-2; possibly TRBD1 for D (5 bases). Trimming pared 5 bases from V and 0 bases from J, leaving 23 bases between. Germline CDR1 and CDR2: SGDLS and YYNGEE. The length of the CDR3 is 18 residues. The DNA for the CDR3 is TGTGCCAGCAGTCCGGGGGGTTCAGTCCCCGTTACTAACTATGGCTACACCTTC. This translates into CASSPGGSVPVTNYGYTF.

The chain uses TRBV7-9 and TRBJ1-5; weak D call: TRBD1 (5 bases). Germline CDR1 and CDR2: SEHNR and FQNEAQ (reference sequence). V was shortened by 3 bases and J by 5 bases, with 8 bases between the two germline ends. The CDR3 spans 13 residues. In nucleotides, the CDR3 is TGTGCCAGCAGCTTCAGGGACTATCAGCCCCAGCATTTT. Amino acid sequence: CASSFRDYQPQHF.

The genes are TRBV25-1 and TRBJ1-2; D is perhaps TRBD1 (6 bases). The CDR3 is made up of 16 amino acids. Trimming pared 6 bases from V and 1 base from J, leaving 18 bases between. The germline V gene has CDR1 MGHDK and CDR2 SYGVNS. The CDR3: CASRTDLGGGNYGYTF. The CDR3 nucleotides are TGTGCCAGCAGAACTGACCTGGGGGGCGGTAACTATGGCTACACCTTC.

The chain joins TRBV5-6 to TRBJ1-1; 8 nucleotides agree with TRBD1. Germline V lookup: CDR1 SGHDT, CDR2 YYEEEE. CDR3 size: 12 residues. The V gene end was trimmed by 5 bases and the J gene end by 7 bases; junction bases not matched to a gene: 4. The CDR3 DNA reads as TGTGCCAGCAGGGGACAGGCACTTGAAGCTTTCTTT. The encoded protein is CASRGQALEAFF. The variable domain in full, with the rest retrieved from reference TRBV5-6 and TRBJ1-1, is DAGVTQSPTHLIKTRGQQVTLRCSPKSGHDTVSWYQQALGQGPQFIFQYYEEEERQRGNFPDRFSGHQFPNYSSELNVNALLLGDSALYLCASRGQALEAFFGQGTRLTVV.

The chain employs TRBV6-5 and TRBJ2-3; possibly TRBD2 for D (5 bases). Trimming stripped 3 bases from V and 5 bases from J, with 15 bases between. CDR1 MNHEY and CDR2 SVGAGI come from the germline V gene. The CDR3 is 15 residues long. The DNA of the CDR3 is TGTGCCAGCAGTTATAACGGGATCGCGCAAGATACGCAGTATTTT. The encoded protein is CASSYNGIAQDTQYF.

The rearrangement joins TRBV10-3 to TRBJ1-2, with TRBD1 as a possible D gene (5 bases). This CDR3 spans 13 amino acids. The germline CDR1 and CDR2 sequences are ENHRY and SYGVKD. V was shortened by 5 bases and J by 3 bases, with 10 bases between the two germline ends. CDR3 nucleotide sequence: TGTGCCATCAGTTCAGGGATGGACTATGGCTACACCTTC. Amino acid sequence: CAISSGMDYGYTF.

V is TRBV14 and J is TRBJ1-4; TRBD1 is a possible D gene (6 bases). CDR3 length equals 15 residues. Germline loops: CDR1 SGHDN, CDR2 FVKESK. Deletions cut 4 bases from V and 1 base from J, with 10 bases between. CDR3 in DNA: TGTGCCAGCAGCCCACAGGGCATAACTAATGAAAAACTGTTTTTT. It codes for CASSPQGITNEKLFF.

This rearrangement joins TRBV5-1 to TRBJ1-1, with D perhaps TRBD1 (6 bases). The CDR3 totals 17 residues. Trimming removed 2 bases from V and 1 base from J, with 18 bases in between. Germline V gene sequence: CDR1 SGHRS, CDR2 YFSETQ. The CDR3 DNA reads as TGCGCCAGCAGCTTCGTGCCTCTGACACAGGGGAACACTGAAGCTTTCTTT. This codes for CASSFVPLTQGNTEAFF.

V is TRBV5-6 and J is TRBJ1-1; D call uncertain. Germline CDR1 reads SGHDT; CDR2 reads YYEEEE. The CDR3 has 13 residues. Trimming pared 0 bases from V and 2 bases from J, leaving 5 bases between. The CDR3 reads CASSLADNTEAFF. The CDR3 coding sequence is TGTGCCAGCAGCTTGGCAGACAACACTGAAGCTTTCTTT.

DNA for the CDR3: TGTGCCATCGGACCCCGGGGGGTGAACACTGAAGCTTTCTTT. It is translated as CAIGPRGVNTEAFF. The chain has TRBV10-3 and TRBJ1-1; D possibly corresponds to TRBD1 (5 bases). Trimming took off 8 bases at V and 0 bases at J, with 13 bases between the two ends. Germline V gene sequence: CDR1 ENHRY, CDR2 SYGVKD. This CDR3 contains 14 residues.

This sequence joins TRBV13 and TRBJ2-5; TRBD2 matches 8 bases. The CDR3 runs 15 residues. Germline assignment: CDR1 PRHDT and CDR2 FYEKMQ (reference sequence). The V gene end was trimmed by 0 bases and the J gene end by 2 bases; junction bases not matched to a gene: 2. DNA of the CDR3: TGTGCCAGCAGCTTAGGAGGGACTAGACAAGAGACCCAGTACTTC. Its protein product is CASSLGGTRQETQYF.

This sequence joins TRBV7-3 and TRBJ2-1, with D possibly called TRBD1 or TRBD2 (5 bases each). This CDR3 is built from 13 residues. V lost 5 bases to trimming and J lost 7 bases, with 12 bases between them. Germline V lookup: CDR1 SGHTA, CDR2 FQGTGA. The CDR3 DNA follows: TGTGCCAGCAGCGAGGGGCAGGATAATGAGCAGTTCTTC. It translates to CASSEGQDNEQFF.